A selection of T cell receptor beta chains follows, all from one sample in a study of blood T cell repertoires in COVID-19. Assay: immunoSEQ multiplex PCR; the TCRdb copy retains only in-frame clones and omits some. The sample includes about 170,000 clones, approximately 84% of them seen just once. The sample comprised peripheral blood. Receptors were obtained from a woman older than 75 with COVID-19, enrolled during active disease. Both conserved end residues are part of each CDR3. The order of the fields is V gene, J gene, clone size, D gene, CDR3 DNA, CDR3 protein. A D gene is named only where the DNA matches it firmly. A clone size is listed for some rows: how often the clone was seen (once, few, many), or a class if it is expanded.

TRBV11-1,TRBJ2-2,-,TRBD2,TGTGCCAGCAGGGTGACTAGCGGGGGATCCGGGGAGCTGTTTTTT,CASRVTSGGSGELFF
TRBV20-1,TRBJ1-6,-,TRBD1,TGCAGTGCTAGTGCTGTAGGGACAGGAGGATCACCCCTCCACTTT,CSASAVGTGGSPLHF
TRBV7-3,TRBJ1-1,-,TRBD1,TGTGCCAGCAGCCTACAGGGGGGCACTGAAGCTTTCTTT,CASSLQGGTEAFF
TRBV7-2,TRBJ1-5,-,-,TGTGCCAGCAGCTTAGCTGGCAGACTAAGCAATCAGCCCCAGCATTTT,CASSLAGRLSNQPQHF
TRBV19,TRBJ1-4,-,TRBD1,TGTGCCAGTAGTACTTGGACAGGAACTAATGAAAAACTGTTTTTT,CASSTWTGTNEKLFF
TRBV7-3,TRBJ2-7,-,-,TGTGCCAGCAGCGCATCCGGTGGGGCCTCCTACGAGCAGTACTTC,CASSASGGASYEQYF
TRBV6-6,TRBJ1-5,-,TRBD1,TGTGCCAGCAGTTCGACAGGGGGTCGCAATCAGCCCCAGCATTTT,CASSSTGGRNQPQHF
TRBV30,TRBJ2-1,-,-,TGTGCCTGGAGTCCTACCTACAATGAGCAGTTCTTC,CAWSPTYNEQFF
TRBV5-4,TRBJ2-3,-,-,TGTGCCAGCAGCTGGAAGACTATTACGGGCCCAGATACGCAGTATTTT,CASSWKTITGPDTQYF
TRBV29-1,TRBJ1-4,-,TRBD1,TGCAGCGTTGAGTCCGGGACAGGGGATGAAAAACTGTTTTTT,CSVESGTGDEKLFF
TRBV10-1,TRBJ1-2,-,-,TGCGCCAGCAGTCGTTATGGCTACACCTTC,CASSRYGYTF
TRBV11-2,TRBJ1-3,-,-,TGTGCCACCTCCCCGGCGGGCTCTGGAAACACCATATATTTT,CATSPAGSGNTIYF
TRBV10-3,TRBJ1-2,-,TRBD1,TGTGCCATTAGACAGGGGGCGAGCTATGGCTACACCTTC,CAIRQGASYGYTF
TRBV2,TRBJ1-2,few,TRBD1,TGTGCCAGCAGTGATAGGGCAGGGGGCCAAGGCTACACCTTC,CASSDRAGGQGYTF
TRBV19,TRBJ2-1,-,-,TGTGCCAGTGGCGAAGAGGGCGAAGTATACAATGAGCAGTTCTTC,CASGEEGEVYNEQFF
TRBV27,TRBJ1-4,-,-,TGTGCCAGCAGTAGACAGCGGGGTGGTAAACTGTTTTTT,CASSRQRGGKLFF
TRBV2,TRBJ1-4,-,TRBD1,TGTGCCAGCAGTCTGAACAGGGGTACTAATGAAAAACTGTTTTTT,CASSLNRGTNEKLFF
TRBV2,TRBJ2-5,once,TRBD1,TGTGCCAGCAAACCCGAGTCAGGGACAGGGGAGACCCAGTACTTC,CASKPESGTGETQYF
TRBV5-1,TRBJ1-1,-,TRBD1,TGCGCCAGCAGCTTGGGGACAGGGTTGGATAGCACTGAAGCTTTCTTT,CASSLGTGLDSTEAFF
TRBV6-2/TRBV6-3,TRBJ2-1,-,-,TGTGCCAGCAGTTACTCGTGGCAGGGGGGCGAGCAGTTCTTC,CASSYSWQGGEQFF
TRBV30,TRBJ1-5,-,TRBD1,TGTGCCTGGAGTAGGGACAGTTATCAGCCCCAGCATTTT,CAWSRDSYQPQHF
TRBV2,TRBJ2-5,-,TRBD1,TGTGCCAGCAGTGGACAGGGGGGCGACCAAGAGACCCAGTACTTC,CASSGQGGDQETQYF
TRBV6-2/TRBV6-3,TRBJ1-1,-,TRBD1,TGTGCCAGCAGTTTTCCAACCGGGACAGGGATAACTAACACTGAAGCTTTCTTT,CASSFPTGTGITNTEAFF
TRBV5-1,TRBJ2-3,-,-,TGCGCCAGCAGCTTGGCTGGGGCCAGCACAGATACGCAGTATTTT,CASSLAGASTDTQYF
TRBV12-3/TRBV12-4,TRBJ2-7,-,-,TGTGCCAGCAGTGACTACTACGAGCAGTACTTC,CASSDYYEQYF
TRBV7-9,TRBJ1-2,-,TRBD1,TGTGCCAGCAGCTATAGCACCACGACAGGGACCTATGGCTACACCTTC,CASSYSTTTGTYGYTF
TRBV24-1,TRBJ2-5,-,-,TGTGCCACCAGTGACTCCCGAGTGGAGACCCAGTACTTC,CATSDSRVETQYF
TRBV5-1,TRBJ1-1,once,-,TGCGCCAGCAGCTCGCAGGGCAACACTGAAGCTTTCTTT,CASSSQGNTEAFF
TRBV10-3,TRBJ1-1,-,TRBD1,TGTGCCATCAGGGGACAGGGGGCGATAAACACTGAAGCTTTCTTT,CAIRGQGAINTEAFF
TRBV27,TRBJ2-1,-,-,TGTGCCAGCAGTCCCCCCTACAGTGAGCAGTTCTTC,CASSPPYSEQFF
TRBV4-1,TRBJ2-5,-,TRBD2,TGCGCCAGCACTAGCGGGAGGGCCCTTGAGACCCAGTACTTC,CASTSGRALETQYF